This TCR beta chain originates from a study of blood T cell repertoires in COVID-19. Study context: Samples representing acute and convalescent COVID-19 were sourced from the United States, Italy and Spain. Sample material is recorded as cDNA or gDNA derived from T cells, B-cell-depleted T cells, or PBMCs.

Under the authors' procedure: For nucleated cells, counts were estimated from reference gene primer amplification. Sequencing was performed with immunoSEQ multiplex PCR; in TCRdb, only in-frame clones are kept and a portion is missing. D and trimming come from the DNA, and the V and J calls and clone size come from that table. The table has roughly 200,000 clones, 88% seen once. The receptor was isolated from a man aged 18-30 years with active or convalescent COVID-19. Sequencing was carried out using peripheral blood.

The DNA for the CDR3 is TGTGCCAGCAGTGAATGGGGGGACCGAGGGGAAAAACTGTTTTTT. This codes for CASSEWGDRGEKLFF. The V and J genes are TRBV6-1 and TRBJ1-4; D perhaps matches TRBD1 (5 bases). CDR1 and CDR2 (germline): MNHNS, SASEGT. The CDR3 length is 15 residues. Trimming pared 2 bases from V and 8 bases from J, leaving 15 bases between.